This section outlines one T cell receptor (beta chain) sequence together with its context. Per germline, CDR1 MGHRA and CDR2 YSYEKL. After removal of 4 bases from V and 6 bases from J, the junction contained 8 bases not matched to a gene. This CDR3 region has 17 residues. This table comes from immunoSEQ multiplex PCR, and its TCRdb copy is limited to in-frame clones, with some not included. The sample consists of some 96,000 clones, 80% of them appearing once. This record belongs to a study of blood T cell repertoires in COVID-19. This rearrangement joins TRBV4-1 to TRBJ2-3, with 15 nucleotides matching TRBD2. The receptor comes from a man in his 70s with active or convalescent COVID-19. Sequenced input: peripheral blood. This CDR3 reads CASSRRTSGGASDTQYF. CDR3 DNA: TGCGCCAGCAGCCGCCGGACTAGCGGGGGGGCGTCGGATACGCAGTATTTT.